The entry below gives a single T cell receptor beta chain sequence along with its context. The antigen is undetermined. Amplification used 60 Vbeta primers and 13 Jbeta primers. Libraries were prepared by immunoSEQ multiplex PCR; TCRdb keeps only in-frame clonotypes and omits some of them. The repertoire holds some 50,000 clones, with around 74% as singletons. Germline V lookup: CDR1 LNHDA, CDR2 SQIVND (reference sequence). J lost 2 bases, V lost 5 bases, and 6 bases had no gene match. This CDR3 region has 14 residues. The data are from a study of cytomegalovirus exposure and HLA in healthy donors. Looking at the study overall: Membership in the Caucasian-associated ancestry cluster was found for about 80% of about 430 genotyped donors.

Overall study results and limits: In a later analysis, a missense DCLRE1C variant was linked to TCR beta V- and J-gene trimming. Relative to equally common others, HLA-associated TCR beta chains showed greater clonal expansion in a later analysis. It was confirmed in vitro that a few of the CMV-associated chains were specific for CMV antigens.

The sample taken for sequencing was PBMCs. The source of this sequence is a man under 40 in good health and CMV-seronegative. The rearrangement joins TRBV19 to TRBJ2-7; TRBD1 matches at 7 bases. The CDR3 DNA follows: TGTGCCAGTAGTTACAGGGGTAATACCTACGAGCAGTACTTC. Its translation is CASSYRGNTYEQYF.